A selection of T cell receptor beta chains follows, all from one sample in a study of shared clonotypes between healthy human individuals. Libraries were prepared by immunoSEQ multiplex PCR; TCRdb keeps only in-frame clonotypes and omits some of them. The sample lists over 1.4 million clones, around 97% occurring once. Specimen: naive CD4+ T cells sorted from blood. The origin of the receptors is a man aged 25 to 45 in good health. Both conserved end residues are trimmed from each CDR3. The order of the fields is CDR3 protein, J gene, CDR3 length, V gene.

ASNPWAPRGQTQY,TRBJ2-5,13,TRBV14
ASSQSTDTMI,TRBJ1-4,10,TRBV5-4
ATSSEWMMDEQY,TRBJ2-7,12,TRBV15
ASSLTPQYLEPDSYEQY,TRBJ2-7,17,TRBV7-3
ASSDWGETVGELF,TRBJ2-2,13,TRBV2
ASSDRGVAKNIQY,TRBJ2-4,13,TRBV18
ASTLTGTHDGYT,TRBJ1-2,12,TRBV28
ASSLIRLVGNEQF,TRBJ2-1,13,TRBV5-1
ASSLVRGGTEQY,TRBJ2-7,12,TRBV7-2
AWSPTGATTVTQY,TRBJ2-7,13,TRBV30
ASRTSGTSGFNEQF,TRBJ2-1,14,TRBV5-1
ASTESDTQY,TRBJ2-3,9,TRBV7-9
ASSGSAGELF,TRBJ2-2,10,TRBV7-6
ASSPNGLFSTDTQY,TRBJ2-3,14,TRBV18
ASSYRPGGNPAETQY,TRBJ2-5,15,TRBV11-2
ASSILPGHSTGELF,TRBJ2-2,14,TRBV19
ASRRDSYTDTQY,TRBJ2-3,12,TRBV19
ASSLSKAFSGVGIRQPQH,TRBJ1-5,18,TRBV28
ASLGLGHTIY,TRBJ1-3,10,TRBV28
ASSTRLNTQY,TRBJ2-3,10,TRBV6-5
ASSAPMALTGTGRNEQF,TRBJ2-1,17,TRBV9
ASPLTSGRTGEQF,TRBJ2-1,13,TRBV2
ASSPRGDSGNTIY,TRBJ1-3,13,TRBV19
ASSMHDVGRRLYNEQF,TRBJ2-1,16,TRBV19
ASSSPVRGRGEQY,TRBJ2-7,13,TRBV5-4
ASRRGWRGSNQPQH,TRBJ1-5,14,TRBV5-4
AWDRVNYGYT,TRBJ1-2,10,TRBV30
ASSPGLAGAITDTQY,TRBJ2-3,15,TRBV9
ASSLRQGGLGNTIY,TRBJ1-3,14,TRBV27
ASSRAGVGTDTQY,TRBJ2-3,13,TRBV18
ASSLLAGVSDTQY,TRBJ2-3,13,TRBV4-1
ASSLQGTADNEQF,TRBJ2-1,13,TRBV11-3
ASSDIRLAGVMAGELF,TRBJ2-2,16,TRBV2
AISATSYEQY,TRBJ2-7,10,TRBV10-3
ASSYKLSGANVLT,TRBJ2-6,13,TRBV28
ATSRARDRFVRPQH,TRBJ1-5,14,TRBV15
ASSPPGSHGTQY,TRBJ2-5,12,TRBV19
ASSLAVAGNTDTQY,TRBJ2-3,14,TRBV5-1
ASSPGGNEQF,TRBJ2-1,10,TRBV7-2
ARSRTSLFVNDEQF,TRBJ2-1,14,TRBV5-3
ASSLKTDLSGNTIY,TRBJ1-3,14,TRBV18
ASSFSWSGSSNTGELF,TRBJ2-2,16,TRBV5-1
ASSLQIGGTGGDEQY,TRBJ2-7,15,TRBV7-2
ASSRLQGDNQPQH,TRBJ1-5,13,TRBV28
ASGAVSRGPNTEAF,TRBJ1-1,14,TRBV6-1
ASSSSQETQY,TRBJ2-5,10,TRBV18